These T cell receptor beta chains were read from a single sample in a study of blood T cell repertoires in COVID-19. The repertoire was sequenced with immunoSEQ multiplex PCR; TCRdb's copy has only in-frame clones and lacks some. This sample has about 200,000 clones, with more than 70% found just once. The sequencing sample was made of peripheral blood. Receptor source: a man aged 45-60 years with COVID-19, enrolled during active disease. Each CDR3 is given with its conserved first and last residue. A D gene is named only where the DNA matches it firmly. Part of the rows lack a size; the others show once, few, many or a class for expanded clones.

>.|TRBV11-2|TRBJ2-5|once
CASSHYTTPSLETQYF
TGTGCCAGCAGCCACTACACCACCCCTAGTTTAGAGACCCAGTACTTC
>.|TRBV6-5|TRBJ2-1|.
CASSYEDSSYNEQFF
TGTGCCAGCAGTTACGAAGATAGCTCCTACAATGAGCAGTTCTTC
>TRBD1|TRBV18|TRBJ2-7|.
CASSLLGQGVHEQYF
TGTGCCAGCTCGCTTCTGGGACAGGGGGTCCACGAGCAGTACTTC
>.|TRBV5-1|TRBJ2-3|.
CASTRGSGHSTDTQYF
TGCGCCAGCACCCGGGGTAGCGGTCATAGCACAGATACGCAGTATTTT
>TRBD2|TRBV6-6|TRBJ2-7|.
CASSPGTTSFLREQYF
TGTGCCAGCAGTCCGGGGACTACATCTTTCCTACGAGAGCAGTACTTC
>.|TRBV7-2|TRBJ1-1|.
CASSLARRNTEAFF
TGTGCCAGCAGCTTAGCGCGGAGGAACACTGAAGCTTTCTTT
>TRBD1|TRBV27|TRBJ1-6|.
CASRQQGNNSPLHF
TGTGCCAGCAGGCAACAGGGGAATAATTCACCCCTCCACTTT
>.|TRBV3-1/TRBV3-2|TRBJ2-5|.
CASSQGGGLTAKETQYF
TGTGCCAGCAGCCAAGGCGGTGGCCTAACGGCGAAGGAGACCCAGTACTTC
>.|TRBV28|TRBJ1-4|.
CASRPRGRRNEKLFF
TGTGCCAGCAGACCGAGAGGGAGACGTAATGAAAAACTGTTTTTT
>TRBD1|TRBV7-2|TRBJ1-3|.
CASSFPGQGSGNTIYF
TGTGCCAGCAGCTTCCCGGGACAGGGGTCTGGAAACACCATATATTTT
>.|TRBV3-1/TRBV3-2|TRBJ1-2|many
CASSQVLGSHGYTF
TGTGCCAGCAGCCAAGTTCTCGGGTCCCATGGCTACACCTTC
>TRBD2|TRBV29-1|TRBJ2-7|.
CSVGKGTSGRGVQYF
TGCAGCGTCGGCAAGGGGACTAGCGGGAGAGGGGTGCAGTACTTC
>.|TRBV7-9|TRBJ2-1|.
CASSLAGSLVAEQFF
TGTGCCAGCAGCTTAGCGGGGTCACTAGTGGCTGAGCAGTTCTTC
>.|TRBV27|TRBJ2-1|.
CASRRREGYNEQFF
TGTGCCAGCAGAAGACGCGAGGGATACAATGAGCAGTTCTTC
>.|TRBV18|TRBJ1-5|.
CASSLGEVGNQPQHF
TGTGCCAGCTCACTGGGGGAGGTCGGCAATCAGCCCCAGCATTTT
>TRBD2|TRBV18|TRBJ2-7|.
CASSQSGGFPSYEQYF
TGTGCCAGCTCTCAAAGCGGGGGGTTCCCCTCCTACGAGCAGTACTTC
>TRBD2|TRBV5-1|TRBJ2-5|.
CASPRSGAQETQYF
TGCGCCAGCCCCCGGAGCGGGGCACAAGAGACCCAGTACTTC
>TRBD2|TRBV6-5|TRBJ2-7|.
CASSYGRGGLYEQYF
TGTGCCAGCAGTTACGGCCGGGGGGGCCTTTACGAGCAGTACTTC
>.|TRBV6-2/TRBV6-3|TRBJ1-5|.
CASSPRENQPQHF
TGTGCCAGCAGCCCTCGGGAGAATCAGCCCCAGCATTTT
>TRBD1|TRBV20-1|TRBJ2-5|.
CSRGQQETQYF
TGCAGTAGGGGGCAGCAAGAGACCCAGTACTTC
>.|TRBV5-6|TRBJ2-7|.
CASSSWGAYEQYF
TGTGCCAGCAGCTCGTGGGGGGCCTACGAGCAGTACTTC
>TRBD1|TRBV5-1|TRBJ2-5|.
CASSPVRQGLGETQYF
TGCGCCAGCAGCCCCGTCCGACAGGGGTTGGGAGAGACCCAGTACTTC
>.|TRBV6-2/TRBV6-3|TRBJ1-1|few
CASSPSYLHRANTEAFF
TGTGCCAGCAGCCCCTCGTATCTACACAGGGCCAACACTGAAGCTTTCTTT
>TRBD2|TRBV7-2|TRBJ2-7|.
CASSKRTSGSFKSSYEQYF
TGTGCCAGCAGCAAGCGGACTAGCGGGAGTTTCAAGAGCTCCTACGAGCAGTACTTC
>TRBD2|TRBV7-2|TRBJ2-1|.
CASSPGGTSAYEQFF
TGTGCCAGCAGCCCCGGTGGGACTAGCGCGTATGAGCAGTTCTTC
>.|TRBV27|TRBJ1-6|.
CASSLVTGSPLHF
TGTGCCAGCAGTCTCGTCACGGGTTCACCCCTCCACTTT
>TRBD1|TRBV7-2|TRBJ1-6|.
CASSPGQGDSPLHF
TGTGCCAGCAGTCCCGGACAGGGGGATTCACCCCTCCACTTT
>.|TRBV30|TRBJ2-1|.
CAWSVLGEQFF
TGTGCCTGGAGTGTACTCGGTGAGCAGTTCTTC
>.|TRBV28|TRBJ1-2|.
CASSRRDYGYTF
TGTGCCAGCAGCCGTCGGGACTATGGCTACACCTTC
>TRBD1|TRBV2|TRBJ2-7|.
CASSGTEYEQYF
TGTGCCAGCTCCGGGACAGAATACGAGCAGTACTTC
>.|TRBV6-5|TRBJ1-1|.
CASTLDTYNTEAFF
TGTGCCAGCACTCTTGACACATACAACACTGAAGCTTTCTTT
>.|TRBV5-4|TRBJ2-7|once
CASSLDRDVIYEQYF
TGTGCCAGCAGCTTGGACAGGGATGTTATATACGAGCAGTACTTC
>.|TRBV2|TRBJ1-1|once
CASNPMTEAFF
TGTGCCAGCAACCCTATGACTGAAGCTTTCTTT
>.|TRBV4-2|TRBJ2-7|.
CASSQDLGEVYEQYF
TGTGCCAGCAGCCAAGATCTGGGAGAGGTCTACGAGCAGTACTTC
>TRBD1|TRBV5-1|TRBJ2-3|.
CASSTGQGAADTQYF
TGCGCCAGCAGCACAGGACAGGGGGCGGCAGATACGCAGTATTTT
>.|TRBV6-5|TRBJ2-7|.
CASRYSSSSDAYEQYF
TGTGCCAGCAGGTACTCGTCGTCTAGCGACGCCTACGAGCAGTACTTC
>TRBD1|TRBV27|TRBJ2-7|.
CASSSGTGDYEQYF
TGTGCCAGCAGTTCCGGGACAGGCGACTACGAGCAGTACTTC
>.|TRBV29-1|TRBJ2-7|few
CSVDTEPGGVGQYF
TGCAGCGTCGATACAGAGCCGGGCGGGGTCGGGCAGTACTTC
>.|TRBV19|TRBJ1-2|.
CASSILDSSIRYGYTF
TGTGCCAGTAGTATCCTCGACTCCTCAATTCGCTATGGCTACACCTTC
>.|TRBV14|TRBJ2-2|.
CASSRTPGNTGELFF
TGTGCCAGCAGCCGTACCCCCGGGAACACCGGGGAGCTGTTTTTT
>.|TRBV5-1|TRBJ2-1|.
CASSFSGSSYNEQFF
TGCGCCAGCAGCTTTAGCGGAAGCTCCTACAATGAGCAGTTCTTC
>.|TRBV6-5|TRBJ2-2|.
CASSLANTGELFF
TGTGCCAGCAGCCTAGCGAACACCGGGGAGCTGTTTTTT
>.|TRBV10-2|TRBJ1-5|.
CASSEWLQSGAWSNQPQHF
TGCGCCAGCAGCGAGTGGTTGCAGTCAGGGGCTTGGAGCAATCAGCCCCAGCATTTT
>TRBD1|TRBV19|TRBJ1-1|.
CASSRTGTEAFF
TGTGCCAGTAGTAGGACAGGGACTGAAGCTTTCTTT
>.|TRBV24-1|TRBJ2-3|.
CATSDVEGEGTDTQYF
TGTGCCACCAGTGACGTGGAGGGAGAGGGGACAGATACGCAGTATTTT